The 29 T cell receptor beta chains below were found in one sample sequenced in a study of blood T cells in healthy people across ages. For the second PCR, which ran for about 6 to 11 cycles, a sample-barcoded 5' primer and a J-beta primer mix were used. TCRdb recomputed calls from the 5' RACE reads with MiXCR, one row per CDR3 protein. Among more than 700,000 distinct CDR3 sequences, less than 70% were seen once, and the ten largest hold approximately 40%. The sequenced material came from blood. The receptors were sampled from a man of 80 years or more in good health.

In DNA form, the CDR3 reads TGTGCCAGCCGTTTGGGACTAGGGCAAGAGACCCAGTACTTC. This encodes CASRLGLGQETQYF. The chain uses TRBV2 and TRBJ2-5, with 8 bases that match TRBD2. Germline V CDR1 and CDR2: SNHLY, FYNNEI. This CDR3 is 14 amino acids long. V dropped 8 bases and J dropped 2; count of bases not matched to a gene: 7.

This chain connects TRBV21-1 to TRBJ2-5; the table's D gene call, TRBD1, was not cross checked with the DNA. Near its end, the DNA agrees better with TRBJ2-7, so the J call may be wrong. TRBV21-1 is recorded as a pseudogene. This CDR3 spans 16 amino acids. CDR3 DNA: TGTGCCAGCAGCAAAGAGGACAGGGGGCGCTCGGACGAGCAGTACTTC. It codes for CASSKEDRGRSDEQYF.

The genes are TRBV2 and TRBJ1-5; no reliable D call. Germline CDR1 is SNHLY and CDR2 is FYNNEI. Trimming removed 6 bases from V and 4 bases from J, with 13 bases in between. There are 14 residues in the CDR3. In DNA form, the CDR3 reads TGTGCCAGCAGCCAAGAGGAGGTTAATCAGCCCCAGCATTTT. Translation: CASSQEEVNQPQHF.

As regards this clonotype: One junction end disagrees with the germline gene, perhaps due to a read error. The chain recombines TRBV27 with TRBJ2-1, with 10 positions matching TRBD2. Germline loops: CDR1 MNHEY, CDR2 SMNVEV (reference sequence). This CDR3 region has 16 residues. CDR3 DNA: TGCGCCAGCAGTTCAGAGGGACTAGCGAGGCGCAATGAGCAGTTCTTC. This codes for CASSSEGLARRNEQFF.

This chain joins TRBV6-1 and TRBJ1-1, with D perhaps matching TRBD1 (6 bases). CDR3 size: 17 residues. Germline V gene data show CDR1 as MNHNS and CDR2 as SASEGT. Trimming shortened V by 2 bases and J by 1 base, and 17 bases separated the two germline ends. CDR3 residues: CASSELGRDIRNTEAFF. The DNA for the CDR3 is TGTGCCAGCAGTGAATTGGGCAGGGACATCCGGAACACTGAAGCTTTCTTT.

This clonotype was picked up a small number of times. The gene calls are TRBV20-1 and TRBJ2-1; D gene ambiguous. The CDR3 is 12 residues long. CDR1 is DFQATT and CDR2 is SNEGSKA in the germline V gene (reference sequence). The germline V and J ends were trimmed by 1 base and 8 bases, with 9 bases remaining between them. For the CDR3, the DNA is TGCAGTGCTAGAGGTCTAACCTATGAGCAGTTCTTC. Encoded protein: CSARGLTYEQFF.

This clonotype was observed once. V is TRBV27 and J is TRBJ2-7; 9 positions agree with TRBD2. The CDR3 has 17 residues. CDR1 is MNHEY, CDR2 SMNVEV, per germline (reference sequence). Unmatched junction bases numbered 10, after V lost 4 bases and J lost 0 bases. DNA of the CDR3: TGTGCCAGCAGTTCCCCCGGACTAGCGAGGAGCTCCTACGAGCAGTACTTC. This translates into CASSSPGLARSSYEQYF.

Here the CDR3 DNA reads TGTGCCAGCAGTTTCAGTCTCTCTGGGGCCAACGTCCTGACTTTC. Protein: CASSFSLSGANVLTF. V and J are TRBV28 and TRBJ2-6; no definite D call. The CDR3 consists of 15 residues. The germline V and J ends were trimmed by 3 bases and 0 bases, with 6 bases remaining between them. Germline V gene lookup returns CDR1 MDHEN and CDR2 SYDVKM.

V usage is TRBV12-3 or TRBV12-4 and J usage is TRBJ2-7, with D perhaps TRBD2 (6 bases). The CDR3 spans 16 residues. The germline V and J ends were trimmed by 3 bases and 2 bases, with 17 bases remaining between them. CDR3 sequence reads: CASSFTEGGRPYEQYF. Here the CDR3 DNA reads TGTGCCAGCAGTTTTACCGAGGGAGGCCGACCCTACGAGCAGTACTTC.

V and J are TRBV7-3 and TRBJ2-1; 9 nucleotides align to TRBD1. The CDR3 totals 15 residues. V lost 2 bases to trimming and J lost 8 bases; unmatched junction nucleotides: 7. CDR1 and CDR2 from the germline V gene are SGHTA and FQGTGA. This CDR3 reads CASSLSRTGVHEQFF. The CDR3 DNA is TGTGCCAGCAGCTTATCTCGGACAGGGGTCCATGAGCAGTTCTTC.

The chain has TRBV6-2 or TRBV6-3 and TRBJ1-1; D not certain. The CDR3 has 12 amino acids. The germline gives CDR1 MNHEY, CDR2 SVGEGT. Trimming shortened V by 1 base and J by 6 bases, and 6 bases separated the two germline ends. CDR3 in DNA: TGTGCCAGCAGTTACTTCTCTTCTGAAGCTTTCTTT. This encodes CASSYFSSEAFF.

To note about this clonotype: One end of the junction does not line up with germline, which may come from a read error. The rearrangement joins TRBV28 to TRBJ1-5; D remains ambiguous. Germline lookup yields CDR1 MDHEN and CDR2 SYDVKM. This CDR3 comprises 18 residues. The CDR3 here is CASSPHSGVGYSDQPQHF. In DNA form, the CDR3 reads TGTGCCAGCAGTCCCCATAGTGGTGTCGGGTATAGCGATCAGCCCCAGCATTTT.

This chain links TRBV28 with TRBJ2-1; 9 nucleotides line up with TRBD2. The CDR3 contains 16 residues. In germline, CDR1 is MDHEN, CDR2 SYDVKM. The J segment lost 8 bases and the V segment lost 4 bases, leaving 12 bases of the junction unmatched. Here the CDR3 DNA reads TGTGCCAGCAGTTCCCCAGCGGGAGGACTTAGGGATGAGCAGTTCTTC. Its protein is CASSSPAGGLRDEQFF.

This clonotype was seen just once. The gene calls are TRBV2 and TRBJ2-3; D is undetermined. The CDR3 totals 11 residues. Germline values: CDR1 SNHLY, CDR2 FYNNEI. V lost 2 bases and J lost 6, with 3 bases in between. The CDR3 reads CASSEMDTQYF. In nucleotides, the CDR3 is TGTGCCAGCAGTGAAATGGATACGCAGTATTTT.

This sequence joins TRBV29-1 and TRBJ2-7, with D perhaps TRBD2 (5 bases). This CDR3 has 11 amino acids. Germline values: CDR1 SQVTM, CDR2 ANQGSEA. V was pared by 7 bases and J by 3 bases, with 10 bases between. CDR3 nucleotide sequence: TGCAGCGCCACTGAGGGCTACGAGCAGTACTTC. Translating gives CSATEGYEQYF.

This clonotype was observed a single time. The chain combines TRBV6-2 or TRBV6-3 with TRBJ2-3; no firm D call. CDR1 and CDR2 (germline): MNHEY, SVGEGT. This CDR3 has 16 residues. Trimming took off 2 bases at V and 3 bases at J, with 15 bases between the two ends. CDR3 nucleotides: TGTGCCAGCAGTTACGGTGATCTCCCCAGGACAGATACGCAGTATTTT. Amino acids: CASSYGDLPRTDTQYF.

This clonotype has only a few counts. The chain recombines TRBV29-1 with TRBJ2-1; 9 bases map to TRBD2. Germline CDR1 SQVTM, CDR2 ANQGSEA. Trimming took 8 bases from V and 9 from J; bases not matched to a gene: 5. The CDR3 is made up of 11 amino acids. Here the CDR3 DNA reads TGCAGCCTTGGACTAGCGTCTGAGCAGTTCTTC. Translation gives CSLGLASEQFF.

CDR3 region: CASSLRRGYAKNIQYF. CDR3 DNA sequence: TGTGCCAGCAGTTTAAGGAGGGGATATGCCAAAAACATTCAGTACTTC. J is TRBJ2-4 and V is TRBV28; the D gene is possibly TRBD2 (6 bases). In germline, CDR1 is MDHEN, CDR2 SYDVKM. The V and J ends lost 2 bases and 1 base respectively, with 12 bases between them. The CDR3 length is 16 residues.

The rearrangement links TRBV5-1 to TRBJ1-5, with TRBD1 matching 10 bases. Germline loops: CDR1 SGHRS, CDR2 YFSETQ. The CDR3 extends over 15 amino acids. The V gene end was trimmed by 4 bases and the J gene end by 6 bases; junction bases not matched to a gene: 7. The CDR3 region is CASSPTGQGTQPQHF. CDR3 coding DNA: TGCGCCAGCAGCCCCACGGGACAGGGGACTCAGCCCCAGCATTTT.

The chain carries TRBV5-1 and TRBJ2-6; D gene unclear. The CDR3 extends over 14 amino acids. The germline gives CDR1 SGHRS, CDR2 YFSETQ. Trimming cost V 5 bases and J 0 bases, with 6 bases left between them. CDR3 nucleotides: TGCGCCAGCAGTTCGAGCTCTGGGGCCAACGTCCTGACTTTC. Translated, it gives CASSSSSGANVLTF.

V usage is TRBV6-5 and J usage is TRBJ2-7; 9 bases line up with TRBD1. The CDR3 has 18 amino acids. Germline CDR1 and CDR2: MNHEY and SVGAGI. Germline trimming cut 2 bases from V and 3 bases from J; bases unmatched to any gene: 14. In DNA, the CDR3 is TGTGCCAGCAGTTACACCGGGACAGGGAGAGGGGTGGGCTACGAGCAGTACTTC. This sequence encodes CASSYTGTGRGVGYEQYF.

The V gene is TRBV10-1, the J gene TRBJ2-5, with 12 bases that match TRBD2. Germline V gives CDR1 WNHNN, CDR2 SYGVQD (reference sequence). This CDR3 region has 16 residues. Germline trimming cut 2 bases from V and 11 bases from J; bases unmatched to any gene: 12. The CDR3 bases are TGCGCCAGCAGTGAGGGGACTAGCGGGCAATACAATGAGCAGTACTTC. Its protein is CASSEGTSGQYNEQYF.

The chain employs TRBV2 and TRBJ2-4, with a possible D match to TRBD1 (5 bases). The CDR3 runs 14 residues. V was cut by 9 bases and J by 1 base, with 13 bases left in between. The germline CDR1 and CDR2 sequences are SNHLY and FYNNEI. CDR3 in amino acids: CASQQEYAKNIQYF. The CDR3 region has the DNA TGTGCCAGTCAACAGGAGTATGCCAAAAACATTCAGTACTTC.

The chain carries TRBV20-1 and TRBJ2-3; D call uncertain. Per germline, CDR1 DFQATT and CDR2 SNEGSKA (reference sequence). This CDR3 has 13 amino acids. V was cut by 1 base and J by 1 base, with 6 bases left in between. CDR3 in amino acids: CSARGQGTDTQYF. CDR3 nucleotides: TGCAGTGCTAGAGGCCAGGGCACAGATACGCAGTATTTT.

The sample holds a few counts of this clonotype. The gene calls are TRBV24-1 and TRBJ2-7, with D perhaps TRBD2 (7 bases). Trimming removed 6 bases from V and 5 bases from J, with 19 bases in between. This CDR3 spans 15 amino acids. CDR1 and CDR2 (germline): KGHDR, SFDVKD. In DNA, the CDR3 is TGTGCCACCAGTCAGGGAGGGGGACTGTCAAACGAGCAGTACTTC. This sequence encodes CATSQGGGLSNEQYF.

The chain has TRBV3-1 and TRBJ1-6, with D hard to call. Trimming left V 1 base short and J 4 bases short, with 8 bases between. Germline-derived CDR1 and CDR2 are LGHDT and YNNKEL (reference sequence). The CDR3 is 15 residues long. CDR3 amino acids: CASSQVASYNSPLHF. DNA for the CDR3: TGTGCCAGCAGCCAAGTTGCTAGTTATAATTCACCCCTCCACTTT.

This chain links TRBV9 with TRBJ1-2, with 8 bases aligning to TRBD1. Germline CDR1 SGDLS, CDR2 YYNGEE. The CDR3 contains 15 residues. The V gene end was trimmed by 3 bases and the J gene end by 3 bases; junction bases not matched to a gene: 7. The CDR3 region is CASSEWGQADYGYTF. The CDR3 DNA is TGTGCCAGCAGCGAATGGGGACAGGCTGACTATGGCTACACCTTC.

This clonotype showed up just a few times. The CDR3 DNA reads as TGTGCCAGCAGCTCCTCCGGGACCGGACGCATGGGAGGCTACACCTTC. Its translation: CASSSSGTGRMGGYTF. V gene TRBV7-9 combines with J gene TRBJ1-2, with a possible D match to TRBD1 (5 bases). The CDR3 consists of 16 residues. V shed 4 bases and J shed 8 bases, with 23 bases lying between them. Germline CDR1 and CDR2: SEHNR and FQNEAQ (reference sequence).

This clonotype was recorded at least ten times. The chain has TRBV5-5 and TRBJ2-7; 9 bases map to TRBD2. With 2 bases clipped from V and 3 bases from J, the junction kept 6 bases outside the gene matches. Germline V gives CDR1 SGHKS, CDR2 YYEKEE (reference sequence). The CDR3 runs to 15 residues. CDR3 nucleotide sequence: TGTGCCAGCAGCTTAGGCCTAGCGGGACTCTACGAGCAGTACTTC. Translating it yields CASSLGLAGLYEQYF.